These T cell receptor beta chains were read from a single sample in a study of post-analysis software for immune sequencing data. One entry per CDR3 protein results from TCRdb running MiXCR on the PCR reads. The data hold 150,000 to 200,000 distinct CDR3 sequences, with about 30% observed a single time. Material for sequencing was blood. These receptors were obtained from a girl aged 10 to 17 with multiple sclerosis. Both conserved end residues are part of each CDR3. Fields, in order: J gene, D gene, clone size, V gene, CDR3 protein, CDR3 DNA. A D gene is named only where the DNA matches it firmly. Size is omitted from some rows. Given values are once, few, many or a class for expanded clones.

j_gene: TRBJ1-5; d_gene: .; abundance: many; v_gene: TRBV29-1; CDR3aa: CSVHQGNSNQPQHF; CDR3nt: TGCAGCGTTCACCAGGGAAATAGCAATCAGCCCCAGCATTTT
j_gene: TRBJ1-6; d_gene: .; abundance: few; v_gene: TRBV7-2; CDR3aa: CASSLVGAGNSPLHF; CDR3nt: TGTGCCAGCAGCTTAGTAGGGGCCGGAAATTCACCCCTCCACTTT
j_gene: TRBJ2-7; d_gene: .; abundance: .; v_gene: TRBV4-2; CDR3aa: CASSQENQGSPYEQYF; CDR3nt: TGTGCCAGCAGCCAAGAAAATCAGGGATCCCCCTACGAGCAGTACTTC
j_gene: TRBJ2-3; d_gene: .; abundance: .; v_gene: TRBV12-3/TRBV12-4; CDR3aa: CASGGDELPDTQYF; CDR3nt: TGTGCCAGCGGAGGGGACGAATTGCCAGATACGCAGTATTTT
j_gene: TRBJ2-5; d_gene: TRBD1; abundance: .; v_gene: TRBV29-1; CDR3aa: CSGGQPQETQYF; CDR3nt: TGCAGCGGGGGACAGCCCCAAGAGACCCAGTACTTC
j_gene: TRBJ1-1; d_gene: .; abundance: few; v_gene: TRBV5-1; CDR3aa: CASSDQPGAVNTEAFF; CDR3nt: TGCGCCAGCAGCGATCAACCAGGGGCCGTGAACACTGAAGCTTTCTTT
j_gene: TRBJ1-2; d_gene: TRBD1; abundance: .; v_gene: TRBV5-1; CDR3aa: CVSSLDGTVNYGYTF; CDR3nt: TGCGTCAGCAGCTTGGACGGGACAGTTAACTATGGCTACACCTTC
j_gene: TRBJ2-5; d_gene: .; abundance: many; v_gene: TRBV7-3; CDR3aa: CASSLRADSQETQYF; CDR3nt: TGTGCCAGCAGCTTAAGAGCAGATTCCCAAGAGACCCAGTACTTC
j_gene: TRBJ2-3; d_gene: .; abundance: many; v_gene: TRBV7-3; CDR3aa: CASKLRREDTQYF; CDR3nt: TGTGCCAGTAAACTTCGGCGCGAGGATACGCAGTATTTT
j_gene: TRBJ1-1; d_gene: .; abundance: .; v_gene: TRBV12-3/TRBV12-4; CDR3aa: CASSLGFGAFF; CDR3nt: TGTGCCAGCAGTTTGGGGTTTGGGGCTTTCTTT
j_gene: TRBJ2-2; d_gene: TRBD2; abundance: few; v_gene: TRBV7-9; CDR3aa: CASSLVDGRTGELFF; CDR3nt: TGTGCCAGCAGCTTAGTGGACGGGAGGACCGGGGAGCTGTTTTTT
j_gene: TRBJ2-6; d_gene: TRBD2; abundance: many; v_gene: TRBV29-1; CDR3aa: CSVEEGGERANVLTF; CDR3nt: TGCAGCGTTGAAGAGGGGGGGGAACGGGCCAACGTCCTGACTTTC
j_gene: TRBJ2-1; d_gene: TRBD2; abundance: once; v_gene: TRBV5-1; CDR3aa: CASSSRLASSPRNEQFF; CDR3nt: TGCGCCAGCAGCTCAAGACTAGCGAGCTCCCCTAGGAATGAGCAGTTCTTC
j_gene: TRBJ1-2; d_gene: .; abundance: .; v_gene: TRBV3-1; CDR3aa: CASSQLDSGLYGYTF; CDR3nt: TGTGCCAGCAGCCAATTGGACAGCGGCCTCTATGGCTACACCTTC
j_gene: TRBJ1-3; d_gene: .; abundance: .; v_gene: TRBV20-1; CDR3aa: CSAGRLGNTIYF; CDR3nt: TGCAGCGCGGGGCGTCTGGGAAACACCATATATTTT
j_gene: TRBJ2-7; d_gene: TRBD1; abundance: many; v_gene: TRBV7-9; CDR3aa: CASSPGQGAFYEQYF; CDR3nt: TGTGCCAGCAGCCCAGGACAGGGGGCTTTCTACGAGCAGTACTTC
j_gene: TRBJ2-7; d_gene: .; abundance: .; v_gene: TRBV7-2; CDR3aa: CASSYDGLGEQYF; CDR3nt: TGTGCCAGCAGCTACGACGGGCTGGGCGAGCAGTACTTC
j_gene: TRBJ2-5; d_gene: TRBD1; abundance: few; v_gene: TRBV11-2; CDR3aa: CASSPEDRVETQYF; CDR3nt: TGTGCCAGCAGCCCCGAAGACAGGGTGGAGACCCAGTACTTC
j_gene: TRBJ1-4; d_gene: .; abundance: few; v_gene: TRBV14; CDR3aa: CASSYRVANEKLFF; CDR3nt: TGTGCCAGCAGTTACAGGGTGGCTAATGAAAAACTGTTTTTT
j_gene: TRBJ1-5; d_gene: TRBD1; abundance: .; v_gene: TRBV29-1; CDR3aa: CSVSDRVNQPQHF; CDR3nt: TGCAGCGTGAGTGACAGGGTGAATCAGCCCCAGCATTTT
j_gene: TRBJ2-7; d_gene: .; abundance: once; v_gene: TRBV18; CDR3aa: CASSSGRERRHEQYF; CDR3nt: TGTGCCAGCTCATCCGGACGGGAGAGGCGTCACGAGCAGTACTTC
j_gene: TRBJ2-1; d_gene: .; abundance: .; v_gene: TRBV19; CDR3aa: CASSILTSSYNEQFF; CDR3nt: TGTGCCAGTAGTATCTTGACTAGCTCCTACAATGAGCAGTTCTTC
j_gene: TRBJ2-7; d_gene: .; abundance: many; v_gene: TRBV5-6; CDR3aa: CARSSPSSSFYEQYF; CDR3nt: TGTGCCAGATCATCCCCATCATCATCTTTCTACGAGCAGTACTTC
j_gene: TRBJ2-5; d_gene: .; abundance: few; v_gene: TRBV5-5; CDR3aa: CASSLVTLEQYF; CDR3nt: TGTGCCAGCAGCTTGGTAACACTTGAGCAGTACTTC
j_gene: TRBJ2-5; d_gene: .; abundance: many; v_gene: TRBV7-2; CDR3aa: CASSLVYQETQYF; CDR3nt: TGTGCCAGCAGCTTAGTCTACCAAGAGACCCAGTACTTC
j_gene: TRBJ1-5; d_gene: TRBD1; abundance: few; v_gene: TRBV2; CDR3aa: CASRIQGNQPQHF; CDR3nt: TGTGCCAGCAGGATACAGGGGAATCAGCCCCAGCATTTT
j_gene: TRBJ2-3; d_gene: TRBD2; abundance: .; v_gene: TRBV28; CDR3aa: CASSPLLAGSTDTQYF; CDR3nt: TGTGCCAGCAGCCCACTCCTAGCGGGGTCCACAGATACGCAGTATTTT
j_gene: TRBJ1-1; d_gene: .; abundance: few; v_gene: TRBV7-9; CDR3aa: CASSPSVSPDTEAFF; CDR3nt: TGTGCCAGCAGCCCGTCCGTTAGCCCTGACACTGAAGCTTTCTTT
j_gene: TRBJ2-7; d_gene: .; abundance: many; v_gene: TRBV20-1; CDR3aa: CSEEEVLGPQYF; CDR3nt: TGCAGTGAGGAGGAGGTCTTAGGTCCGCAGTACTTC
j_gene: TRBJ1-1; d_gene: .; abundance: .; v_gene: TRBV10-3; CDR3aa: CAIVKDSASEAFF; CDR3nt: TGTGCCATCGTAAAGGACAGTGCCTCTGAAGCTTTCTTT
j_gene: TRBJ2-5; d_gene: TRBD1; abundance: few; v_gene: TRBV5-1; CDR3aa: CASSSGTGGTSYF; CDR3nt: TGCGCCAGCAGCTCGGGGACAGGGGGGACTTCGTACTTC
j_gene: TRBJ1-1; d_gene: .; abundance: many; v_gene: TRBV4-1; CDR3aa: CASSQDSVEGEAFF; CDR3nt: TGCGCCAGCAGCCAAGACTCCGTGGAGGGTGAAGCTTTCTTT
j_gene: TRBJ1-2; d_gene: TRBD1; abundance: many; v_gene: TRBV20-1; CDR3aa: CSARVGQGDGYTF; CDR3nt: TGCAGTGCTAGAGTTGGACAGGGGGACGGCTACACCTTC
j_gene: TRBJ2-3; d_gene: TRBD2; abundance: many; v_gene: TRBV12-3/TRBV12-4; CDR3aa: CASSPGLEADTQYF; CDR3nt: TGTGCCAGCAGTCCGGGACTAGAGGCAGATACGCAGTATTTT
j_gene: TRBJ2-2; d_gene: TRBD1; abundance: few; v_gene: TRBV5-1; CDR3aa: CASSSGQVPGELFF; CDR3nt: TGCGCCAGCAGCTCCGGACAGGTCCCCGGGGAGCTGTTTTTT
j_gene: TRBJ2-5; d_gene: .; abundance: .; v_gene: TRBV12-3/TRBV12-4; CDR3aa: CASSLPRLRGETQYF; CDR3nt: TGTGCCAGCAGTTTACCGAGGCTACGGGGAGAGACCCAGTACTTC
j_gene: TRBJ2-3; d_gene: TRBD1; abundance: many; v_gene: TRBV20-1; CDR3aa: CSSTRGTGRTDTQYF; CDR3nt: TGCAGTTCAACTAGAGGGACAGGCCGCACAGATACGCAGTATTTT
j_gene: TRBJ2-5; d_gene: .; abundance: .; v_gene: TRBV7-2; CDR3aa: CASSLIGRTGQYF; CDR3nt: TGTGCCAGCAGCTTAATCGGTCGGACGGGGCAGTACTTC
j_gene: TRBJ2-3; d_gene: TRBD2; abundance: .; v_gene: TRBV7-3; CDR3aa: CASSLGLAGNTQYF; CDR3nt: TGTGCCAGCAGCCTGGGACTAGCTGGAAATACGCAGTATTTT
j_gene: TRBJ2-1; d_gene: .; abundance: .; v_gene: TRBV5-1; CDR3aa: CASSSGGQGAYNEQFF; CDR3nt: TGCGCCAGCAGTTCGGGGGGGCAGGGGGCTTACAATGAGCAGTTCTTC
j_gene: TRBJ1-5; d_gene: .; abundance: few; v_gene: TRBV27; CDR3aa: CASSPRLNSNQPQHF; CDR3nt: TGTGCCAGCAGTCCGAGATTGAATAGCAATCAGCCCCAGCATTTT
j_gene: TRBJ2-5; d_gene: .; abundance: few; v_gene: TRBV5-1; CDR3aa: CASSWLPGEETQYF; CDR3nt: TGCGCCAGCAGCTGGCTCCCAGGGGAGGAGACCCAGTACTTC
j_gene: TRBJ2-6; d_gene: .; abundance: few; v_gene: TRBV20-1; CDR3aa: CSATTRPPRRTSGANVLTF; CDR3nt: TGCAGTGCTACAACTAGGCCCCCGAGACGTACCTCTGGGGCCAACGTCCTGACTTTC
j_gene: TRBJ1-2; d_gene: .; abundance: few; v_gene: TRBV27; CDR3aa: CASSREGFSFPYGYTF; CDR3nt: TGTGCCAGCTCCAGGGAAGGATTCTCCTTCCCCTATGGCTACACCTTC
j_gene: TRBJ2-7; d_gene: TRBD2; abundance: .; v_gene: TRBV12-3/TRBV12-4; CDR3aa: CASTPPGGGNEQYF; CDR3nt: TGTGCCAGCACTCCCCCTGGGGGAGGGAATGAGCAGTACTTC
j_gene: TRBJ2-1; d_gene: TRBD2; abundance: few; v_gene: TRBV5-1; CDR3aa: CASSSGLAGIHEQFF; CDR3nt: TGCGCCAGCAGCTCGGGACTAGCGGGAATCCATGAGCAGTTCTTC
j_gene: TRBJ2-7; d_gene: TRBD2; abundance: many; v_gene: TRBV20-1; CDR3aa: CSAPGTSGIYEQYF; CDR3nt: TGCAGTGCTCCCGGGACTAGCGGGATCTACGAGCAGTACTTC
j_gene: TRBJ2-6; d_gene: .; abundance: .; v_gene: TRBV7-9; CDR3aa: CASSLAGALSSGANVLTF; CDR3nt: TGTGCCAGCAGCTTAGCAGGGGCCCTTAGCTCTGGGGCCAACGTCCTGACTTTC
j_gene: TRBJ2-3; d_gene: TRBD2; abundance: many; v_gene: TRBV5-1; CDR3aa: CASSLGLAADTQYF; CDR3nt: TGCGCCAGCAGCTTGGGACTAGCGGCAGATACGCAGTATTTT